The present TCR beta chain was sequenced within a study of cytomegalovirus exposure and HLA in healthy donors. This clone has just a few counts. Its antigen is still unknown. The study ran its PCR with 60 Vbeta and 13 Jbeta primers. Under the authors' procedure: In a later analysis, the count reached approximately 80 million unique TCR beta chains, with approximately 10 million shared. Assay: immunoSEQ multiplex PCR; the TCRdb copy retains only in-frame clones and omits some. Clone size and the V and J calls come from that table; the DNA yielded D and trimming. The sample gives under 150,000 clones, around three quarters of which show up once; about 3% is in the top ten. Whole-study results and caveats: In vitro work confirmed that a few CMV-associated chains recognize CMV antigens. What was likely a sequencing artifact was a cluster of highly shared sequence variants. Both high specificity and high sensitivity reportedly marked the classifier's diagnosis of cytomegalovirus status.

V lost 3 bases to trimming and J lost 6 bases; unmatched junction nucleotides: 7. Germline V gives CDR1 LNHDA, CDR2 SQIVND (reference sequence). The CDR3 length is 14 residues. The rearrangement uses TRBV19 and TRBJ1-1, with 7 bases that match TRBD1. The TCR comes from an older woman in good health and CMV-seropositive. The specimen sequenced was PBMCs. CDR3 in DNA: TGTGCCAGTAGTATCGGGAACAGGGGCCCTGAAGCTTTCTTT. It is translated as CASSIGNRGPEAFF.